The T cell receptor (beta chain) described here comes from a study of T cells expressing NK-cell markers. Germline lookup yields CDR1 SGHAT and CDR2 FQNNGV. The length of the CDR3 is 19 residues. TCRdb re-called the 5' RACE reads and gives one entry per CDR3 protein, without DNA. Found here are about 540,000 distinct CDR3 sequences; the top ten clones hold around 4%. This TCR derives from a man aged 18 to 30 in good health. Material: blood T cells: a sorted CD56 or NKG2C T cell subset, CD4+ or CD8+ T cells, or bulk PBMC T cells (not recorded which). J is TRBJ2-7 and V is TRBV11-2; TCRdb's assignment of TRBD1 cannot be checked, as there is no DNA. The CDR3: CASSLRGTGSDSGTYEQYF.